Below, one TCR beta chain is given with its context. PCR amplification relied on 60 Vbeta primers (plus 13 Jbeta primers). Assay: immunoSEQ multiplex PCR; the TCRdb copy retains only in-frame clones and omits some. The sample has 150,000 to 160,000 clones; approximately 85% are singletons. This specimen comes from a study of cytomegalovirus exposure and HLA in healthy donors. The CDR3 runs to 15 residues. Per the germline V gene, CDR1 is SGDLS and CDR2 is YYNGEE. Trimming cost V 3 bases and J 1 base; bases outside gene matches: 7. The source is a woman aged 18-29 years in good health and CMV-seronegative. Sequences were obtained from PBMCs. The chain joins TRBV9 to TRBJ2-7; 7 bases align to TRBD2. CDR3 in amino acids: CASSEGASGSYEQYF. The CDR3 bases are TGTGCCAGCAGCGAAGGGGCTAGCGGTTCCTACGAGCAGTACTTC.